A selection of T cell receptor beta chains follows, all from one sample in a study of T cell responses to AZD1222 COVID-19 vaccine. Using immunoSEQ multiplex PCR, the repertoire was profiled, and TCRdb retains in-frame clones only, with some absent. The top ten hold 6% to 8% of the sample, which has roughly 50,000 clones, around 86% seen once. The sample in question was peripheral blood, obtained 28 days after the second AZD1222 dose. The receptors were gathered from an adult who received the AZD1222 COVID-19 vaccine. CDR3s include the opening cysteine and the closing phenylalanine or tryptophan. The D gene is left open where the match is weak. Not all rows give a size; the values are once, few, many and, for expanded clones, a class.

v_gene,j_gene,d_gene,len,abundance,CDR3aa,CDR3nt
TRBV7-9,TRBJ1-1,NA,15,NA,CASSPRGVPNTEAFF,TGTGCCAGCAGCCCCCGCGGGGTGCCGAACACTGAAGCTTTCTTT
TRBV9,TRBJ2-7,NA,14,NA,CASSVGPGSYEQYF,TGTGCCAGCAGCGTAGGGCCGGGCTCCTACGAGCAGTACTTC
TRBV4-1,TRBJ1-4,NA,15,NA,CASSLKIGPREKLFF,TGCGCCAGCAGCCTTAAGATCGGACCACGTGAAAAACTGTTTTTT
TRBV5-5,TRBJ2-1,TRBD2,14,NA,CASSLLGGYNEQFF,TGTGCCAGCAGCCTCCTCGGGGGGTACAATGAGCAGTTCTTC
TRBV5-1,TRBJ2-1,TRBD2,16,NA,CASSSLTSGPYNEQFF,TGCGCCAGCAGCTCTCTGACTAGCGGCCCTTACAATGAGCAGTTCTTC
TRBV7-9,TRBJ1-5,TRBD1,13,few,CASSGQGNQPQHF,TGTGCCAGCAGCGGACAGGGCAATCAGCCCCAGCATTTT
TRBV28,TRBJ2-5,TRBD1,16,NA,CASSSPGQRSQETQYF,TGTGCCAGCAGTTCACCGGGACAGAGGTCACAAGAGACCCAGTACTTC
TRBV2,TRBJ1-4,TRBD1,15,NA,CASSERMTGYEKLFF,TGTGCCAGCAGTGAACGTATGACAGGGTATGAAAAACTGTTTTTT
TRBV28,TRBJ1-6,TRBD1,17,NA,CASSLGSRAGGGSPLHF,TGTGCCAGCAGTTTAGGCAGCAGGGCAGGGGGCGGTTCACCCCTCCACTTT
TRBV19,TRBJ1-1,TRBD1,17,once,CASSIPRTGGRNTEAFF,TGTGCCAGTAGTATCCCCCGGACAGGGGGCAGGAACACTGAAGCTTTCTTT
TRBV6-5,TRBJ2-3,NA,14,NA,CASSYQGSTDTQYF,TGTGCCAGCAGTTACCAGGGGAGCACAGATACGCAGTATTTT
TRBV28,TRBJ1-2,TRBD1,16,NA,CASSSLPGQGAYGYTF,TGTGCCAGCAGTTCGCTCCCCGGACAGGGGGCCTATGGCTACACCTTC
TRBV30,TRBJ1-4,TRBD1,14,NA,CAWNRQGGNEKLFF,TGTGCCTGGAATCGACAGGGAGGGAATGAAAAACTGTTTTTT
TRBV5-1,TRBJ2-1,TRBD1,15,NA,CASSNLDREVDEQFF,TGCGCCAGCAGCAACCTGGACAGGGAGGTGGATGAGCAGTTCTTC
TRBV2,TRBJ1-1,NA,12,few,CAMADRATEAFF,TGTGCCATGGCTGACAGAGCCACTGAAGCTTTCTTT
TRBV7-9,TRBJ1-2,NA,12,NA,CASSSEVYGYTF,TGTGCCAGCAGCTCAGAGGTCTATGGCTACACCTTC
TRBV21-1,TRBJ2-3,NA,17,NA,CASSKGTSGKVRVTQYF,TGTGCCAGCAGCAAAGGGACTAGCGGGAAGGTTAGGGTTACGCAGTATTTT
TRBV27,TRBJ1-2,NA,16,NA,CASSLEGRRPTGGYTF,TGTGCCAGCAGTTTAGAAGGCCGACGACCGACCGGGGGCTACACCTTC
TRBV7-2,TRBJ2-5,NA,12,NA,CASSQDSQTQYF,TGTGCCAGCAGCCAAGATTCCCAGACCCAGTACTTC
TRBV9,TRBJ2-3,TRBD2,16,NA,CASTPLSGASTDTQYF,TGTGCCAGCACCCCTCTTAGCGGGGCTAGCACAGATACGCAGTATTTT
TRBV6-6,TRBJ2-5,TRBD1,15,NA,CASEGQGVAEETQYF,TGTGCCTCAGAAGGGCAGGGGGTAGCCGAAGAGACCCAGTACTTC
TRBV2,TRBJ1-4,NA,14,NA,CASSDGVTNEKLFF,TGTGCCAGCAGTGATGGCGTGACTAATGAAAAACTGTTTTTT
TRBV30,TRBJ1-2,TRBD1,12,NA,CAWTTGGPGYTF,TGTGCCTGGACTACAGGGGGCCCTGGCTACACCTTC
TRBV7-2,TRBJ1-5,TRBD1,15,NA,CASTYEGARNQPQHF,TGTGCCAGCACCTATGAGGGGGCTCGGAATCAGCCCCAGCATTTT
TRBV9,TRBJ1-4,NA,15,NA,CASSSFDATNEKLFF,TGTGCCAGCAGCTCTTTCGATGCAACTAATGAAAAACTGTTTTTT
TRBV29-1,TRBJ2-2,NA,14,NA,CSATQGTDTGELFF,TGCAGCGCAACACAGGGTACGGACACCGGGGAGCTGTTTTTT
TRBV27,TRBJ2-7,NA,13,NA,CASSLSWGYEQYF,TGTGCCAGCAGTTTATCTTGGGGGTACGAGCAGTACTTC
TRBV3-1/TRBV3-2,TRBJ2-7,TRBD2,14,NA,CASSLTSGSYEQYF,TGTGCCAGCAGCCTGACTAGCGGCTCCTACGAGCAGTACTTC
TRBV30,TRBJ1-3,TRBD1,15,NA,CAWSIWTGEGNTIYF,TGTGCCTGGAGTATCTGGACAGGGGAAGGGAACACCATATATTTT
TRBV14,TRBJ2-5,NA,15,NA,CASSLLRGVQETQYF,TGTGCCAGCAGCCTACTGCGAGGGGTGCAAGAGACCCAGTACTTC
TRBV5-1,TRBJ2-5,TRBD1,15,NA,CASRSTGVIRETQYF,TGCGCCAGCAGATCTACAGGGGTTATCAGAGAGACCCAGTACTTC
TRBV29-1,TRBJ2-1,NA,14,once,CSVIAEDLYNEQFF,TGCAGCGTTATCGCGGAGGACCTATACAATGAGCAGTTCTTC